This entry lists 14 T cell receptor beta chains sequenced from one sample in a study of OX40 agonist ivuxolimab in advanced cancers. Profiling relied on immunoSEQ multiplex PCR, and the TCRdb table lists in-frame clones only, not all of them. The sample lists about 80,000 clones; around 87% were seen once. The sequencing used CD4+ or CD8+ T cells sorted from blood, collected in a trial of the OX40 agonist ivuxolimab. The source is an adult with an advanced solid tumor such as melanoma, head and neck, liver or kidney cancer.

V gene TRBV28 combines with J gene TRBJ2-7; 7 bases line up with TRBD2. After removal of 6 bases from V and 1 base from J, the junction contained 6 bases not matched to a gene. Germline-derived CDR1 and CDR2 are MDHEN and SYDVKM. The CDR3 has 14 amino acids. The CDR3 DNA follows: TGTGCCAGCAGGTCAGGGACTAAATCCTACGAGCAGTACTTC. Translated, it gives CASRSGTKSYEQYF. The complete variable domain, with remaining parts taken from reference TRBV28 and TRBJ2-7, reads DVKVTQSSRYLVKRTGEKVFLECVQDMDHENMFWYRQDPGLGLRLIYFSYDVKMKEKGDIPEGYSVSREKKERFSLILESASTNQTSMYLCASRSGTKSYEQYFGPGTRLTVT.

The V call is TRBV4-1, the J call TRBJ1-1, with unresolved D. Looked up from germline, CDR1 is MGHRA and CDR2 is YSYEKL. Between the trimmed V and J ends, which lost 0 bases and 5 bases, there was a span of 4 bases. This CDR3 spans 12 amino acids. CDR3 DNA: TGCGCCAGCAGCCAAGATGGGACTGAAGCTTTCTTT. Translation: CASSQDGTEAFF.

The chain recombines TRBV7-9 with TRBJ1-2, with D possibly matching TRBD1 (5 bases). CDR3 length: 14 residues. The ends were cut back, 0 bases at V and 4 bases at J, with 9 bases in the middle. Germline assignment: CDR1 SEHNR and CDR2 FQNEAQ (reference sequence). The CDR3 protein is CASSLASRGYGYTF. The CDR3, as DNA: TGTGCCAGCAGCTTAGCCTCTAGGGGCTATGGCTACACCTTC.

Here the CDR3 reads CASSQPGQGGTEAFF. CDR3 in DNA: TGTGCCAGCAGCCAACCGGGACAGGGTGGGACTGAAGCTTTCTTT. The chain employs TRBV4-2 and TRBJ1-1, with 9 bases matching TRBD1. Germline CDR1 and CDR2: LGHNA and YNFKEQ. The CDR3 totals 15 residues. After removal of 2 bases from V and 5 bases from J, the junction contained 6 bases not matched to a gene.

The chain joins TRBV6-5 to TRBJ1-2; D perhaps matches TRBD1 (5 bases). Germline CDR1 is MNHEY and CDR2 is SVGAGI. This CDR3 spans 14 amino acids. The V end lost 2 bases, the J end lost 4 bases, and 11 bases lay between the germline ends. The CDR3 DNA sequence: TGTGCCAGCAGTTACCGGCAGGGACTCTATGGCTACACCTTC. This codes for CASSYRQGLYGYTF.

Here the CDR3 DNA reads TGCGCCAGCTCCGGAGCGGGGGGAAACGGGGAGCTGTTTTTT. Translated: CASSGAGGNGELFF. The J gene is TRBJ2-2, the V gene TRBV5-1, with 9 bases identical to TRBD2. V dropped 7 bases and J dropped 7; count of bases not matched to a gene: 8. The CDR3 runs 14 residues. Germline-derived CDR1 and CDR2 are SGHRS and YFSETQ.

This chain connects TRBV7-6 to TRBJ1-1; a weak D match, TRBD1 (5 bases). Germline V gene data show CDR1 as SGHVS and CDR2 as FNYEAQ. The CDR3 loop spans 15 amino acids. The germline V and J ends were trimmed by 0 bases and 5 bases, with 13 bases remaining between them. In DNA, the CDR3 is TGTGCCAGCAGCTTAGCTCCGGGGGTTCAGACTGAAGCTTTCTTT. Its translation is CASSLAPGVQTEAFF.

The chain has TRBV6-1 and TRBJ2-2, with D perhaps being TRBD1 or TRBD2 (5 bases each). The CDR3 spans 15 residues. CDR1 and CDR2 (germline): MNHNS, SASEGT. The V and J ends lost 6 bases and 5 bases respectively, with 16 bases between them. CDR3 sequence reads: CASRGESWGTGELFF. For the CDR3, the DNA is TGTGCCAGCAGGGGGGAAAGTTGGGGTACCGGGGAGCTGTTTTTT.

The rearrangement joins TRBV28 to TRBJ2-7; 12 nucleotides match TRBD2. CDR1 and CDR2 from the germline V gene are MDHEN and SYDVKM. The junction had 6 bases not matched to a gene; V was cut back by 9 bases and J by 6 bases. The CDR3 runs to 13 residues. The CDR3 reads CASRLAGVFEQYF. Written as DNA, the CDR3 is TGTGCCAGTAGACTAGCGGGAGTCTTCGAGCAGTACTTC.

The chain employs TRBV6-5 and TRBJ1-1, with D possibly matching TRBD1 (6 bases). Trimming took 7 bases from V and 4 from J, leaving 16 bases between them. The V gene's germline CDR1 is MNHEY and CDR2 SVGAGI. CDR3 length: 14 residues. The CDR3 DNA sequence: TGTGCCAGCACCAAGGGGGAGTGGGGCACTGAAGCTTTCTTT. It is translated as CASTKGEWGTEAFF.

The chain links TRBV18 to TRBJ2-7; TRBD1 matches 12 bases. Looked up from germline, CDR1 is KGHSH and CDR2 is LQKENI. The ends lost 3 bases at V and 5 bases at J; junction bases unmatched: 2. This CDR3 is built from 14 residues. The CDR3 nucleotides read TGTGCCAGCTCACCGGGACAGGGGGCTCACGAGCAGTACTTC. This encodes CASSPGQGAHEQYF.

The rearrangement joins TRBV9 to TRBJ1-4; TRBD1 is a possible D gene (5 bases). The germline V gene has CDR1 SGDLS and CDR2 YYNGEE. V was cut by 4 bases and J by 3 bases, with 10 bases left in between. This CDR3 is 14 amino acids long. As DNA, the CDR3 is TGTGCCAGCAGCAGCGGGGGGGCTAATGAAAAACTGTTTTTT. It specifies CASSSGGANEKLFF.

Only one count was recorded for this clone. This sequence joins TRBV19 and TRBJ1-5; TRBD1 aligns across 9 bases. V lost 9 bases and J lost 11; bases outside the gene matches: 17. This CDR3 is built from 15 residues. Looked up from germline, CDR1 is LNHDA and CDR2 is SQIVND (reference sequence). The CDR3 DNA sequence: TGTGCCAGCAGAAAGGGACAGGGAGGCACTAGGGCCCAGCATTTT. Its protein is CASRKGQGGTRAQHF.

For the CDR3, the DNA is TGTGCCAGCAGCGGCGGTCTACAAGAGACCCAGTACTTC. This sequence encodes CASSGGLQETQYF. The chain has TRBV2 and TRBJ2-5; D not resolved. The CDR3 totals 13 residues. Deletions cut 6 bases from V and 2 bases from J, with 10 bases between. Germline CDR1 and CDR2: SNHLY and FYNNEI.